The 20 T cell receptor beta chains below come from one sample, sequenced in a study of beta chain features in type 1 diabetes. The authors reverse transcribed all of the isolated RNA, so sequencing captured expressed TCRB transcripts. Profiling relied on immunoSEQ multiplex PCR, and the TCRdb table lists in-frame clones only, not all of them. The sample consists of 130,000 to 150,000 clones, about 9.4% of them appearing once. Sequenced: naive CD4+ T cells from blood. All receptors come from a man between 18 and 35 years old in good health.

The rearrangement links TRBV6-6 to TRBJ2-2; 10 bases are shared with TRBD1. Germline CDR1 reads MNHNY; CDR2 reads SVGAGI (reference sequence). The CDR3 sequence is 16 residues long. J gave up 6 bases and V 6 bases, and 10 bases lay outside the gene matches. The CDR3 spells CASRGQGFLSAGELFF. CDR3 in DNA: TGTGCCAGCAGGGGACAGGGGTTTCTGAGCGCCGGGGAGCTGTTTTTT.

This clone was found a few times. The chain is built from TRBV28 and TRBJ2-1, with TRBD1 identical over 8 bases. Looked up from germline, CDR1 is MDHEN and CDR2 is SYDVKM. The CDR3 totals 16 residues. The V and J ends lost 2 bases and 2 bases, in that order; junction bases with no gene match: 5. CDR3 nucleotide sequence: TGTGCCAGCAGTTTAGCTGGACAGGGAACCTACAATGAGCAGTTCTTC. Residues: CASSLAGQGTYNEQFF. Together with reference TRBV28 and TRBJ2-1, the CDR3 gives the full variable domain: DVKVTQSSRYLVKRTGEKVFLECVQDMDHENMFWYRQDPGLGLRLIYFSYDVKMKEKGDIPEGYSVSREKKERFSLILESASTNQTSMYLCASSLAGQGTYNEQFFGPGTRLTVL.

The chain combines TRBV7-2 with TRBJ2-3, with 11 bases that match TRBD2. Germline CDR1 and CDR2: SGHTA and FQGNSA. The length of the CDR3 is 15 residues. V lost 1 base, J lost 6 bases, and 3 bases stayed unmatched. CDR3 amino acids: CASSLDRTSGDTQYF. The CDR3 nucleotides read TGTGCCAGCAGCTTAGATCGGACTAGCGGGGATACGCAGTATTTT.

This chain uses TRBV18 with TRBJ2-1, with 8 bases identical to TRBD2. This CDR3 contains 14 residues. CDR1 is KGHSH, CDR2 LQKENI, per germline. V gave up 10 bases and J gave up 5 bases; unmatched junction bases: 10. The CDR3, as DNA: TGTGCCACCGTAGAACTAGCGGTACACAATGAGCAGTTCTTC. It yields the protein CATVELAVHNEQFF.

This clone was seen a handful of times. The rearrangement joins TRBV6-5 to TRBJ1-2, with 8 bases fitting TRBD1. The CDR3 runs 13 residues. Germline loops: CDR1 MNHEY, CDR2 SVGAGI. Trimming removed 6 bases from V and 2 bases from J; junction bases left unmatched: 2. Here the CDR3 reads CASRRTGNYGYTF. In nucleotides, the CDR3 is TGTGCCAGCAGAAGGACAGGGAACTATGGCTACACCTTC.

This clone occurred a few times. V is TRBV7-9 and J is TRBJ2-6; 7 nucleotides line up with TRBD1. Germline V gene lookup returns CDR1 SEHNR and CDR2 FQNEAQ (reference sequence). The J segment lost 1 base and the V segment lost 5 bases, leaving 11 bases of the junction unmatched. This CDR3 has 18 amino acids. The CDR3 sequence is CASSHRTGAISGANVLTF. DNA of the CDR3: TGTGCCAGCAGCCACCGGACAGGCGCAATATCTGGGGCCAACGTCCTGACTTTC.

The J gene is TRBJ1-5, the V gene TRBV7-8; D perhaps matches TRBD1 (6 bases). The V and J ends lost 5 bases and 7 bases respectively, with 21 bases between them. Germline V gives CDR1 SGHVS, CDR2 FQNEAQ. This CDR3 comprises 16 residues. The CDR3 DNA reads as TGTGCCAGCAGCAATAGGGTTGGGGGGGCAGGACAGCCCCAGCATTTT. This codes for CASSNRVGGAGQPQHF.

The chain joins TRBV4-3 to TRBJ2-1; no firm D call. The V end lost 4 bases, the J end lost 1 base, and 8 bases lay between the germline ends. Germline V gene lookup returns CDR1 LGHNA and CDR2 YSLEER. The CDR3 consists of 14 residues. In DNA, the CDR3 is TGCGCCAGCAGCCTAGACGGTTCCTACAATGAGCAGTTCTTC. It is translated as CASSLDGSYNEQFF.

The chain couples TRBV7-8 to TRBJ2-5; 8 positions agree with TRBD1. The CDR3 runs to 14 residues. CDR1 and CDR2 from the germline V gene are SGHVS and FQNEAQ. Trimming at V came to 5 bases and at J to 5 bases, leaving 7 bases not matched to a gene. The CDR3 DNA reads TGTGCCAGCAGCGCCCGGACAGGGCGCGAGACCCAGTACTTC. As protein: CASSARTGRETQYF.

There are a few counts of this clone. The CDR3, as DNA: TGTGCCAGCAGCTTGAGAGGGCGGGAGACCCAGTACTTC. The encoded protein is CASSLRGRETQYF. This rearrangement joins TRBV5-5 to TRBJ2-5, with a weak D call TRBD2 (5 bases). This CDR3 has 13 residues. Deletions cut 1 base from V and 5 bases from J, with 9 bases between. In germline, CDR1 is SGHKS, CDR2 YYEKEE (reference sequence).

This clone was found a few times. The chain carries TRBV7-2 and TRBJ2-5; D not certain. The CDR3 loop spans 11 amino acids. V dropped 5 bases and J dropped 2 bases, with 3 bases sitting between them. CDR1 and CDR2 (germline): SGHTA, FQGNSA. The DNA of the CDR3 is TGTGCCAGCAGCCCACAAGAGACCCAGTACTTC. This encodes CASSPQETQYF.

This clone came up many times. V gene TRBV29-1 combines with J gene TRBJ2-5; a weak D match, TRBD2 (5 bases). Germline V CDR1 and CDR2: SQVTM, ANQGSEA. This CDR3 region has 12 residues. With 2 bases removed from V and 4 bases from J, the gap between germline ends came to 8 bases. CDR3 sequence reads: CSVETEGETQYF. CDR3 DNA sequence: TGCAGCGTTGAAACAGAGGGAGAGACCCAGTACTTC.

This rearrangement joins TRBV7-2 to TRBJ1-4; no reliable D call. The CDR3 totals 13 residues. Trimming left V 0 bases short and J 8 bases short, with 7 bases between. Per the germline V gene, CDR1 is SGHTA and CDR2 is FQGNSA. Here the CDR3 DNA reads TGTGCCAGCAGCTTAGCGCGGAGCGAAAAACTGTTTTTT. Amino acids: CASSLARSEKLFF.

This clone was counted a few times. The chain uses TRBV9 and TRBJ2-7, with TRBD1 identical over 11 bases. Germline CDR1 is SGDLS and CDR2 is YYNGEE. CDR3 length equals 14 residues. V gave up 4 bases and J gave up 2 bases; unmatched junction bases: 2. The CDR3 sequence is CASSSGQGAYEQYF. DNA for the CDR3: TGTGCCAGCAGCTCGGGACAGGGGGCCTACGAGCAGTACTTC.

A few counts support this clone. The chain has TRBV6-5 and TRBJ2-3; the D is unclear. Germline loops: CDR1 MNHEY, CDR2 SVGAGI. This CDR3 comprises 14 residues. Deletions cut 6 bases from V and 3 bases from J, with 13 bases between. CDR3 sequence (DNA): TGTGCCAGCAGAGCACCAGTCGGGACAGATACGCAGTATTTT. It is translated as CASRAPVGTDTQYF.

Turning to this clone: One end of the junction does not line up with germline, which may come from a read error. The CDR3 region has the DNA TGTACCAGCAGTCCCCCGGAGGAACCCCTCCACTTT. Its protein is CTSSPPEEPLHF. This chain connects TRBV2 to TRBJ1-6; D remains unclear. CDR1 and CDR2 (germline): SNHLY, FYNNEI. The CDR3 totals 12 residues.

The genes are TRBV28 and TRBJ2-2, with D perhaps TRBD2 (5 bases). Trimming stripped 8 bases from V and 5 bases from J, with 15 bases between. The CDR3 sequence is 14 residues long. In germline, CDR1 is MDHEN, CDR2 SYDVKM. The CDR3 protein is CASRGWRLTGELFF. CDR3 in DNA: TGTGCCAGCCGTGGGTGGAGGTTAACCGGGGAGCTGTTTTTT. The full variable domain, rest sourced from reference TRBV28 and TRBJ2-2, is DVKVTQSSRYLVKRTGEKVFLECVQDMDHENMFWYRQDPGLGLRLIYFSYDVKMKEKGDIPEGYSVSREKKERFSLILESASTNQTSMYLCASRGWRLTGELFFGEGSRLTVL.

This clone was observed a few times. The rearrangement joins TRBV21-1 to TRBJ2-5; the DNA was not used to check the table's D call, TRBD2. TRBV21-1 is a recognized pseudogene. This CDR3 comprises 16 residues. The CDR3 here is CASSKALYLRQETQYF. The CDR3 DNA follows: TGTGCCAGCAGCAAAGCGCTTTATCTCCGGCAAGAGACCCAGTACTTC.

The V and J genes are TRBV19 and TRBJ2-7; 9 bases line up with TRBD2. Looked up from germline, CDR1 is LNHDA and CDR2 is SQIVND (reference sequence). The CDR3 is made up of 15 amino acids. The trim removed 6 bases at V and 2 bases at J, leaving 8 bases unmatched. The CDR3 protein is CASSPVSGGTYEQYF. For the CDR3, the DNA is TGTGCCAGTAGCCCGGTTAGCGGGGGTACCTACGAGCAGTACTTC.

The V gene is TRBV18, the J gene TRBJ2-7; D is unresolved. Trimming took off 1 base at V and 3 bases at J, with 4 bases between the two ends. The germline V gene encodes CDR1 KGHSH and CDR2 LQKENI. The CDR3 loop spans 12 amino acids. This CDR3 is CASSPQSYEQYF. Here the CDR3 DNA reads TGTGCCAGCTCACCACAGAGCTACGAGCAGTACTTC.